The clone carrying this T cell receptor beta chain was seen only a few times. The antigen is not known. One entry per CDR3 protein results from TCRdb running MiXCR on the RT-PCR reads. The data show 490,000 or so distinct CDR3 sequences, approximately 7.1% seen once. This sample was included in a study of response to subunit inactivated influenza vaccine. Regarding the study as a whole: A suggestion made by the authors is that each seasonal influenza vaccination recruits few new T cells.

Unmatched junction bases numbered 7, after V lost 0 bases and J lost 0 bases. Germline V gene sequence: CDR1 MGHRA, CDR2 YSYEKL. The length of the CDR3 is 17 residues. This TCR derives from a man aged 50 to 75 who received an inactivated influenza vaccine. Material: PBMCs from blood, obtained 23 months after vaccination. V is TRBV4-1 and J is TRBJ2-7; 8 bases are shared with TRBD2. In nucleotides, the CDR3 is TGCGCCAGCAGCCAAGATTCTCGGGGGGGTTCCTCCTACGAGCAGTACTTC. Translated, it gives CASSQDSRGGSSYEQYF.